This T cell receptor (beta chain) was captured by sequencing in a study of neurological immune-mediated disorders. TCRdb reprocessed the 5' RACE reads with MiXCR, giving one entry per CDR3 protein. The sample carries tens of thousands of distinct CDR3 sequences, 17% recorded once. V gave up 3 bases and J gave up 1 base, with 10 bases separating them. This CDR3 is 14 amino acids long. Germline V lookup: CDR1 SGHRS, CDR2 YFSETQ. This clonotype showed up many times. Sequencing was done on a sample of PBMCs. The receptor was derived from a woman aged 40 to 55 in good health. J is TRBJ2-5 and V is TRBV5-1; maybe TRBD1 (6 bases). CDR3 region: CASSWRQAQETQYF. DNA for the CDR3: TGCGCCAGCAGCTGGCGACAGGCCCAAGAGACCCAGTACTTC. Filled out from reference TRBV5-1 and TRBJ2-5, the complete variable domain reads KAGVTQTPRYLIKTRGQQVTLSCSPISGHRSVSWYQQTPGQGLQFLFEYFSETQRNKGNFPGRFSGRQFSNSRSEMNVSTLELGDSALYLCASSWRQAQETQYFGPGTRLLVL.